These T cell receptor beta chains were read from a single sample in a study of a mutant IDH1 vaccine in newly diagnosed glioma. The antigens these receptors bind are not known. Some clones are missing from TCRdb's copy, which holds only in-frame ones; the method was immunoSEQ multiplex PCR. The data show 40,000 or so clones, over 80% seen once. The sequencing used PBMCs, collected from a glioma patient whose treatment included an IDH1 peptide vaccine. The receptor source for this set is a man in his forties or fifties with glioma. CDR3s include the opening cysteine and the closing phenylalanine or tryptophan. Each record gives: D gene, V gene, clone size, J gene, CDR3 DNA, CDR3 protein. The D gene is left open where the match is weak. Clone size is shown for a subset of rows, as once, few, many or a class of expanded clone.

D gene: .
V gene: TRBV6-5
clone size: medium-sized
J gene: TRBJ1-5
CDR3 DNA: TGTGCCAGCATGGGGGGTTACAATCAGCCCCAGCATTTT
CDR3 protein: CASMGGYNQPQHF

D gene: TRBD1
V gene: TRBV27
clone size: .
J gene: TRBJ2-5
CDR3 DNA: TGTGCCAGCAGTTTATCTAGGGGACAGTACCAAGAGACCCAGTACTTC
CDR3 protein: CASSLSRGQYQETQYF

D gene: .
V gene: TRBV28
clone size: .
J gene: TRBJ2-3
CDR3 DNA: TGTGCCAGCAGGGGGAGACCTAGCACAGATACGCAGTATTTT
CDR3 protein: CASRGRPSTDTQYF

D gene: TRBD1
V gene: TRBV7-9
clone size: once
J gene: TRBJ1-4
CDR3 DNA: TGTGCCAGCAGCCCGGACAGGGCCGAAAAACTGTTTTTT
CDR3 protein: CASSPDRAEKLFF

D gene: .
V gene: TRBV5-1
clone size: .
J gene: TRBJ2-7
CDR3 DNA: TGCGCCAGCAGCTTCCAGGGTAACGAGCAGTACTTC
CDR3 protein: CASSFQGNEQYF

D gene: .
V gene: TRBV5-1
clone size: .
J gene: TRBJ2-7
CDR3 DNA: TGCGCCAGCAGCTTATTAATTGGACAATCGGAATACGAGCAGTACTTC
CDR3 protein: CASSLLIGQSEYEQYF

D gene: .
V gene: TRBV5-1
clone size: .
J gene: TRBJ2-4
CDR3 DNA: TGCGCCAGCAGCTTGGAGTCGGGCGAGTGGGACATTCAGTACTTC
CDR3 protein: CASSLESGEWDIQYF

D gene: .
V gene: TRBV7-6
clone size: .
J gene: TRBJ1-1
CDR3 DNA: TGTGCCAGCAGCCGACTGGGCCAGACGAACACTGAAGCTTTCTTT
CDR3 protein: CASSRLGQTNTEAFF

D gene: .
V gene: TRBV27
clone size: .
J gene: TRBJ2-5
CDR3 DNA: TGTGCCAGCAGTTTATGGACTGGCGCACCGACCCAGTACTTC
CDR3 protein: CASSLWTGAPTQYF

D gene: TRBD2
V gene: TRBV7-2
clone size: .
J gene: TRBJ2-2
CDR3 DNA: TGTGCCAGCAGCACCTCTAGCGGGAGGGCCCCCGGGGAGCTGTTTTTT
CDR3 protein: CASSTSSGRAPGELFF

D gene: TRBD1
V gene: TRBV7-9
clone size: .
J gene: TRBJ1-2
CDR3 DNA: TGTGCCAGCAGCTTAGGATCGCAAGGGGGCGCGGATGGCTACACCTTC
CDR3 protein: CASSLGSQGGADGYTF

D gene: .
V gene: TRBV7-2
clone size: .
J gene: TRBJ1-5
CDR3 DNA: TGTGCCAGCAGTTACGACGGTAGCAATCAGCCCCAGCATTTT
CDR3 protein: CASSYDGSNQPQHF

D gene: .
V gene: TRBV28
clone size: .
J gene: TRBJ2-7
CDR3 DNA: TGTGCCAGCAGTTCCCTGGTCGAGCAGTACTTC
CDR3 protein: CASSSLVEQYF

D gene: TRBD1
V gene: TRBV6-5
clone size: .
J gene: TRBJ1-5
CDR3 DNA: TGTGCCAGCAGGTCGGGACAGGGGAATCAGCCCCAGCATTTT
CDR3 protein: CASRSGQGNQPQHF

D gene: TRBD2
V gene: TRBV29-1
clone size: .
J gene: TRBJ2-2
CDR3 DNA: TGCAGCGTTGATGGCGGGAGGGCCAGCGGGGAGCTGTTTTTT
CDR3 protein: CSVDGGRASGELFF

D gene: .
V gene: TRBV4-3
clone size: .
J gene: TRBJ2-2
CDR3 DNA: TGCGCCAGCAGGCAACAGCAGAACACCGGGGAGCTGTTTTTT
CDR3 protein: CASRQQQNTGELFF

D gene: TRBD1
V gene: TRBV18
clone size: .
J gene: TRBJ2-7
CDR3 DNA: TGTGCCAGCTCTGCGCCCGGACAGGGCCGGTACGAGCAGTACTTC
CDR3 protein: CASSAPGQGRYEQYF

D gene: .
V gene: TRBV9
clone size: .
J gene: TRBJ1-3
CDR3 DNA: TGTGCCAGCAGCGTAGGGTGGGGATCTGGAAACACCATATATTTT
CDR3 protein: CASSVGWGSGNTIYF

D gene: .
V gene: TRBV6-5
clone size: once
J gene: TRBJ1-2
CDR3 DNA: TGTGCCAGCAGCGATCGGGACAAACCTAACTATGGCTACACCTTC
CDR3 protein: CASSDRDKPNYGYTF

D gene: .
V gene: TRBV5-4
clone size: .
J gene: TRBJ1-2
CDR3 DNA: TGTGCCAGCAGCTACGGAGACGACGGCTACACCTTC
CDR3 protein: CASSYGDDGYTF

D gene: .
V gene: TRBV6-5
clone size: .
J gene: TRBJ1-1
CDR3 DNA: TGTGCCAGCAGTTACTCTGGGGGAGGCGTCACTGAAGCTTTCTTT
CDR3 protein: CASSYSGGGVTEAFF

D gene: .
V gene: TRBV28
clone size: few
J gene: TRBJ2-7
CDR3 DNA: TGTGCCAGCAGTTTAGCCTTTACCTACGAGCAGTACTTC
CDR3 protein: CASSLAFTYEQYF

D gene: TRBD2
V gene: TRBV7-2
clone size: .
J gene: TRBJ2-3
CDR3 DNA: TGTGCCAGCAGCTTTGGTGCGACTAGCTTAGTAGATACGCAGTATTTT
CDR3 protein: CASSFGATSLVDTQYF

D gene: TRBD2
V gene: TRBV27
clone size: .
J gene: TRBJ2-5
CDR3 DNA: TGTGCCAGCAGTTTAGGGACTAGAGGAGAGACCCAGTACTTC
CDR3 protein: CASSLGTRGETQYF